The 19 T cell receptor beta chains below were found in one sample sequenced in a study of blood T cell repertoires in COVID-19 (dated by TCRdb to about 2020). Receptor amplification or capture employed the immunoSEQ multiplex PCR assay. TCRdb stores this immuneACCESS table with in-frame sequences only. Part of the clones is absent; in the studies checked, under half of the shortfall reflects unresolved V genes, and no reason is known for the rest. In this sample the table shows a few hundred thousand clones, approximately 89% of which occur a single time. The ten most abundant clones make up 10% to 15% of the sample. Sequencing was performed on peripheral blood. The receptors come from a woman aged 45-65 years with COVID-19, enrolled during active disease.

A word on this clone: Additional DNA sequences in this sample encode the identical CDR3. This chain uses TRBV5-1 with TRBJ2-1, with 9 bases aligning to TRBD1. The V gene's germline CDR1 is SGHRS and CDR2 YFSETQ. V shed 4 bases, J shed 6 bases, and the junction held 8 bases outside the gene matches. This CDR3 is built from 15 residues. The CDR3 spells CASSLGTGRGNEQFF. CDR3 in DNA: TGCGCCAGCAGCCTGGGGACAGGGAGAGGCAATGAGCAGTTCTTC.

The chain couples TRBV12-3 or TRBV12-4 to TRBJ1-2; D gene unclear. V gave up 3 bases and J gave up 8 bases, with 13 bases separating them. The CDR3 contains 13 residues. CDR3 coding DNA: TGTGCCAGCAGTTTGGGCAGGACTGGGGGCTACACCTTC. This translates into CASSLGRTGGYTF.

The chain combines TRBV19 with TRBJ1-5; D is unclear. Looked up from germline, CDR1 is LNHDA and CDR2 is SQIVND (reference sequence). This CDR3 comprises 12 residues. The V and J ends lost 6 bases and 4 bases respectively, with 7 bases between them. The CDR3 bases are TGTGCCAGTAGCCCCCTAAATCAGCCCCAGCATTTT. This gives the protein CASSPLNQPQHF.

The chain employs TRBV19 and TRBJ2-7; 11 nucleotides agree with TRBD1. CDR1 and CDR2 from the germline V gene are LNHDA and SQIVND (reference sequence). This CDR3 comprises 15 residues. The J segment lost 0 bases and the V segment lost 5 bases, leaving 3 bases of the junction unmatched. The DNA for the CDR3 is TGTGCCAGTAGTCACGGGACAGGGGGCTCCTACGAGCAGTACTTC. Protein product: CASSHGTGGSYEQYF.

The J gene is TRBJ1-1, the V gene TRBV30; TRBD1 matches at 7 bases. Germline CDR1 is GTSNPN and CDR2 is SVGIG (reference sequence). V lost 3 bases, J lost 0 bases, and 7 bases stayed unmatched. There are 15 residues in the CDR3. The CDR3 DNA reads as TGTGCCTGGAGCTCCAAGGGACAGCTGAACACTGAAGCTTTCTTT. The encoded protein is CAWSSKGQLNTEAFF.

V gene TRBV10-2 combines with J gene TRBJ1-2; D might be TRBD1 (5 bases). V lost 5 bases and J lost 0, with 10 bases in between. This CDR3 is 14 amino acids long. CDR1 and CDR2 (germline): WSHSY, SAAADI. In nucleotides, the CDR3 is TGCGCCAGCAGTCCAGGGACTCCTAACTATGGCTACACCTTC. This codes for CASSPGTPNYGYTF.

The V gene is TRBV4-2, the J gene TRBJ2-1; 11 nucleotides match TRBD2. CDR3 size: 18 residues. V lost 0 bases, J lost 6 bases, and 10 bases stayed unmatched. Germline V gene lookup returns CDR1 LGHNA and CDR2 YNFKEQ. As DNA, the CDR3 is TGTGCCAGCAGCCAAGATCGGCTAGCGGGGGGCTTACCCAATGAGCAGTTCTTC. Residues: CASSQDRLAGGLPNEQFF.

The V call is TRBV29-1, the J call TRBJ1-2, with a possible D match to TRBD1 (5 bases). CDR1 and CDR2 from the germline V gene are SQVTM and ANQGSEA. The V gene lost 2 bases and the J gene lost 2 bases, with 9 bases spanning the gap. CDR3 size: 13 residues. The CDR3 region has the DNA TGCAGCGTTGAACCCTCAGGGAACTATGGCTACACCTTC. Its protein is CSVEPSGNYGYTF.

The chain has TRBV4-1 and TRBJ2-1, with D uncertain. V lost 0 bases, J lost 5 bases, and 8 bases lay in between. The CDR3 is 14 residues long. Germline V gene sequence: CDR1 MGHRA, CDR2 YSYEKL. This chain's CDR3 is CASSQDPGNNEQFF. Here the CDR3 DNA reads TGCGCCAGCAGCCAAGATCCAGGTAACAATGAGCAGTTCTTC.

The chain couples TRBV6-5 to TRBJ2-1; 14 nucleotides line up with TRBD2. Germline loops: CDR1 MNHEY, CDR2 SVGAGI. V dropped 5 bases and J dropped 6; count of bases not matched to a gene: 3. CDR3 length: 15 amino acids. The CDR3 sequence is CASSPGTSGGNEQFF. The CDR3 bases are TGTGCCAGCAGTCCCGGGACTAGCGGGGGCAATGAGCAGTTCTTC.

The chain couples TRBV6-6 to TRBJ1-5; possible D gene TRBD1, 6 bases. The germline gives CDR1 MNHNY, CDR2 SVGAGI (reference sequence). The ends were cut back, 8 bases at V and 2 bases at J, with 10 bases in the middle. The CDR3 contains 13 residues. CDR3 loop: CASGGGRNQPQHF. CDR3 in DNA: TGTGCCAGCGGGGGGGGGCGCAATCAGCCCCAGCATTTT.

This sequence joins TRBV30 and TRBJ1-3, with a tentative D call TRBD1 (6 bases). Trimming stripped 0 bases from V and 2 bases from J, with 23 bases between. There are 19 residues in the CDR3. Germline loops: CDR1 GTSNPN, CDR2 SVGIG (reference sequence). In DNA form, the CDR3 reads TGTGCCTGGAGTGTAATTGGAGGAACAGGGATGAGAGCTGGAAACACCATATATTTT. Amino acids: CAWSVIGGTGMRAGNTIYF.

This rearrangement joins TRBV2 to TRBJ2-3, with TRBD2 matching 7 bases. The CDR3 has 15 amino acids. From germline, CDR1 is SNHLY and CDR2 FYNNEI. Trimming removed 7 bases from V and 0 bases from J; junction bases left unmatched: 7. The CDR3 coding sequence is TGTGCCAGCAAGCGGCGGGGACTAAGCACAGATACGCAGTATTTT. Its protein product is CASKRRGLSTDTQYF.

This clone was counted a single time. V is TRBV6-2 or TRBV6-3 and J is TRBJ1-5; no definite D call. Germline V gene lookup returns CDR1 MNHEY and CDR2 SVGEGT. CDR3 length equals 13 residues. V was cut by 6 bases and J by 3 bases, with 9 bases left in between. The CDR3 spells CASSLDNNQPQHF. DNA of the CDR3: TGTGCCAGCAGCCTAGACAACAATCAGCCCCAGCATTTT.

The chain carries TRBV10-3 and TRBJ2-5; 8 positions match TRBD1. This CDR3 contains 15 residues. V lost 10 bases, J lost 5 bases, and 15 bases stayed unmatched. The germline CDR1 and CDR2 sequences are ENHRY and SYGVKD. CDR3 sequence reads: CATEMRNRGVETQYF. CDR3 DNA sequence: TGTGCCACCGAAATGCGGAACAGGGGGGTTGAGACCCAGTACTTC.

This sequence joins TRBV5-4 and TRBJ2-3, with 12 positions matching TRBD2. Germline loops: CDR1 SGHNT, CDR2 YYREEE (reference sequence). V lost 6 bases and J lost 5; bases outside the gene matches: 10. The CDR3 totals 16 residues. The CDR3 region has the DNA TGTGCCAGCACCCGATTGTCTAGCGGGGGGGTAGATACGCAGTATTTT. Protein product: CASTRLSSGGVDTQYF.

The rearrangement joins TRBV4-2 to TRBJ2-5; D gene ambiguous. The length of the CDR3 is 16 residues. Trimming removed 1 base at V and 2 bases at J, with 14 bases between. Germline V CDR1 and CDR2: LGHNA, YNFKEQ. This chain's CDR3 is CASSQGQLDIQETQYF. The CDR3 DNA reads TGTGCCAGCAGCCAAGGTCAGCTCGACATACAAGAGACCCAGTACTTC.

This clone was counted a single time. The chain has TRBV29-1 and TRBJ1-1; tentative D call: TRBD1 (5 bases). The CDR3 loop spans 15 amino acids. Trimming shortened V by 2 bases and J by 5 bases, and 18 bases separated the two germline ends. Germline V CDR1 and CDR2: SQVTM, ANQGSEA. The CDR3 DNA reads as TGCAGCGTTGAACAGTCGCCGCGGCAGGGTACTGAAGCTTTCTTT. Protein: CSVEQSPRQGTEAFF.

This sequence joins TRBV3-1 (or the pseudogene TRBV3-2) and TRBJ2-5; 7 bases match TRBD1. CDR3 length: 14 residues. V lost 6 bases, J lost 2 bases, and 6 bases stayed unmatched. Germline V gives CDR1 LGHDT, CDR2 YNNKEL (reference sequence). CDR3 protein: CASSLGQVQETQYF. CDR3 DNA sequence: TGTGCCAGCAGTCTTGGACAGGTTCAAGAGACCCAGTACTTC.